Shown below are 10 T cell receptor beta chains from a single sample sequenced in a study of blood T cell repertoires in COVID-19. Assay: immunoSEQ multiplex PCR; the TCRdb copy retains only in-frame clones and omits some. The data hold about 250,000 clones, with approximately 85% observed a single time. Specimen: peripheral blood. These receptors originate from a man in his fifties with active or convalescent COVID-19.

The chain employs TRBV5-6 and TRBJ1-5; 11 bases align to TRBD1. Germline loops: CDR1 SGHDT, CDR2 YYEEEE. Trimming cost V 2 bases and J 7 bases; bases outside gene matches: 8. The CDR3 runs to 16 residues. Here the CDR3 reads CASSFLGQGGLQPQHF. The CDR3 DNA is TGTGCCAGCAGCTTTTTGGGACAGGGGGGACTACAGCCCCAGCATTTT.

V usage is TRBV19 and J usage is TRBJ1-5; D is perhaps TRBD1 (5 bases). Germline CDR1 LNHDA, CDR2 SQIVND (reference sequence). This CDR3 contains 14 residues. V lost 3 bases, J lost 2 bases, and 8 bases lay in between. CDR3 protein: CASSITGGNQPQHF. CDR3 nucleotide sequence: TGTGCCAGTAGTATCACAGGTGGCAATCAGCCCCAGCATTTT.

The chain carries TRBV7-3 and TRBJ1-3; tentative D call: TRBD1 (5 bases). The germline V gene encodes CDR1 SGHTA and CDR2 FQGTGA. This CDR3 contains 14 residues. V gave up 5 bases and J gave up 3 bases, with 11 bases separating them. The CDR3 is CASSQQGSGNTIYF. CDR3 DNA: TGTGCCAGCAGCCAGCAGGGAAGTGGAAACACCATATATTTT.

The V call is TRBV19, the J call TRBJ2-6; the match to TRBD1 covers 8 bases. The V and J ends lost 6 bases and 4 bases, in that order; junction bases with no gene match: 8. Germline CDR1 LNHDA, CDR2 SQIVND (reference sequence). The CDR3 length is 16 residues. The CDR3 DNA follows: TGTGCCAGTAGAGAACAGGGGGTAATGGGGGCCAACGTCCTGACTTTC. This gives the protein CASREQGVMGANVLTF. The variable domain in full, with the rest retrieved from reference TRBV19 and TRBJ2-6, is DGGITQSPKYLFRKEGQNVTLSCEQNLNHDAMYWYRQDPGQGLRLIYYSQIVNDFQKGDIAEGYSVSREKKESFPLTVTSAQKNPTAFYLCASREQGVMGANVLTFGAGSRLTVL.

The CDR3 loop reads CASSLGGHGAGELFF. As DNA, the CDR3 is TGTGCCAGCAGCTTAGGGGGCCACGGAGCCGGGGAGCTGTTTTTT. The V call is TRBV11-2, the J call TRBJ2-2, with TRBD1 as a possible D gene (5 bases). The V end lost 1 base, the J end lost 6 bases, and 12 bases lay between the germline ends. This CDR3 is built from 15 residues. The germline gives CDR1 SGHAT, CDR2 FQNNGV.

This clone was seen just once. The rearrangement links TRBV21-1 to TRBJ2-1; the D call in the table, TRBD2, was not verified against the DNA. TRBV21-1 is annotated as a pseudogene. This CDR3 has 18 residues. The CDR3 sequence: CASSKGGPSHGFYNEQFF. CDR3 nucleotides: TGTGCCAGCAGCAAAGGAGGCCCTTCACACGGTTTCTACAATGAGCAGTTCTTC.

The chain joins TRBV3-1 (or the pseudogene TRBV3-2) to TRBJ2-3, with TRBD2 matching over 15 bases. V lost 0 bases, J lost 0 bases, and 10 bases stayed unmatched. Germline CDR1 reads LGHDT; CDR2 reads YNNKEL (reference sequence). The CDR3 contains 21 residues. Here the CDR3 reads CASSQDRNRTSGRASTDTQYF. The CDR3 coding sequence is TGTGCCAGCAGCCAAGATCGGAATAGGACTAGCGGGAGGGCTAGCACAGATACGCAGTATTTT.

The V and J genes are TRBV9 and TRBJ2-3; D possibly corresponds to TRBD1 (6 bases). V lost 3 bases to trimming and J lost 9 bases, with 14 bases between them. CDR1 and CDR2 from the germline V gene are SGDLS and YYNGEE. The CDR3 has 13 residues. The CDR3 coding sequence is TGTGCCAGCAGCGAGGCGGTCAGGGGAACGCAGTATTTT. Translation gives CASSEAVRGTQYF.

J is TRBJ2-1 and V is TRBV7-2; weak D call: TRBD2 (6 bases). V gave up 5 bases and J gave up 15 bases, with 17 bases separating them. CDR1 and CDR2 from the germline V gene are SGHTA and FQGNSA. This CDR3 comprises 12 residues. In nucleotides, the CDR3 is TGTGCCAGCAGCCTCACCCCGGGACTCTTGTTCTTC. It translates to CASSLTPGLLFF.

The rearrangement joins TRBV7-9 to TRBJ2-2, with D uncertain. The CDR3 sequence is 12 residues long. Germline V CDR1 and CDR2: SEHNR, FQNEAQ (reference sequence). With 8 bases removed from V and 2 bases from J, the gap between germline ends came to 6 bases. The DNA of the CDR3 is TGTGCCAGCTCGCGTAACACCGGGGAGCTGTTTTTT. The encoded protein is CASSRNTGELFF.